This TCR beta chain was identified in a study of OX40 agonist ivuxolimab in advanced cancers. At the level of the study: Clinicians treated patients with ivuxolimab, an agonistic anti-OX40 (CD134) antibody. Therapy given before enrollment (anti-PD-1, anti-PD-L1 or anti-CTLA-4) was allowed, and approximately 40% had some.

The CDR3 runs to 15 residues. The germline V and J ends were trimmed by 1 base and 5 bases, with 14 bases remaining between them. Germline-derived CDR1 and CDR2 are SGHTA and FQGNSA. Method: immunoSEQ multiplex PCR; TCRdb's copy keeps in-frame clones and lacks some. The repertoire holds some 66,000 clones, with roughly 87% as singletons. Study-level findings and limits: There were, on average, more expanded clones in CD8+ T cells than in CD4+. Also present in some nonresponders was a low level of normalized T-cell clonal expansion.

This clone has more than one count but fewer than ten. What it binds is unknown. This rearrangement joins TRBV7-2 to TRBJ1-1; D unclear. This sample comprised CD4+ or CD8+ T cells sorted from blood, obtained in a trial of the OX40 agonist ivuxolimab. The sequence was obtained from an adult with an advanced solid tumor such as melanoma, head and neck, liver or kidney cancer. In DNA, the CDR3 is TGTGCCAGCAGCTTAGGCGCCCGTGGGAAGACTGAAGCTTTCTTT. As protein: CASSLGARGKTEAFF.